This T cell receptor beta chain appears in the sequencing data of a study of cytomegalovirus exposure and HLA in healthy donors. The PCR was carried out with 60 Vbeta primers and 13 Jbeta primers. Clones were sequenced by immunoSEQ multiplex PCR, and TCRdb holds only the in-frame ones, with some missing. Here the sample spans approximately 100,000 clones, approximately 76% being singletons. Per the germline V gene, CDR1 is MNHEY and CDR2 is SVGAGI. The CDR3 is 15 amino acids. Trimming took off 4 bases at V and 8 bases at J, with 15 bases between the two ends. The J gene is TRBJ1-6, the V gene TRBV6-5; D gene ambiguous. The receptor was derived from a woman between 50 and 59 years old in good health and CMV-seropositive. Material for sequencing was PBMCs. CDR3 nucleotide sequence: TGTGCCAGCAGTTCTGGAGCTCCCTTGTATTCACCCCTCCACTTT. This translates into CASSSGAPLYSPLHF.